This T cell receptor beta chain was recovered during a study of T cell changes during pregnancy in multiple sclerosis. Here immunoSEQ multiplex PCR was the method, and the copy in TCRdb shows in-frame clones only, minus some. This sample yields roughly 60,000 clones, of which about nine tenths are seen a single time; over 0.5% belongs to the top ten. Worth noting for this clone: Germline is not matched at one junction end, which may reflect a read error.

This CDR3 comprises 13 residues. Germline V lookup: CDR1 MNHNS, CDR2 SASEGT. This chain connects TRBV6-1 to TRBJ1-2; a possible D gene is TRBD1 (6 bases). The sequence derives from a female donor with multiple sclerosis, enrolled in a pregnancy study. The material sequenced was CD4+ T cells from peripheral blood mononuclear cells, taken in the first trimester of pregnancy. The CDR3 coding sequence is TGTGCCAGCAGGGAAGGACAGTTCTATGGCTACACCTTC. The encoded protein is CASREGQFYGYTF.